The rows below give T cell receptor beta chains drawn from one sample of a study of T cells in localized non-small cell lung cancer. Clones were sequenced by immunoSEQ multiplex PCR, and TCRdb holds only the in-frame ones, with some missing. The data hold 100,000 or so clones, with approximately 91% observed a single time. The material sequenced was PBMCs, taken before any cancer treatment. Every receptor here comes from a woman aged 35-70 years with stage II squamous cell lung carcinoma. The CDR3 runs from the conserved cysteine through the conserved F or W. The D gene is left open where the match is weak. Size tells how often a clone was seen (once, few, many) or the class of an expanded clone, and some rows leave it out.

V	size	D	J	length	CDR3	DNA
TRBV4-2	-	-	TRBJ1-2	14	CASSQDLEYYGYTF	TGTGCCAGCAGCCAAGATCTGGAATACTATGGCTACACCTTC
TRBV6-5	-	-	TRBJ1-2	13	CASSYRVVGGYTF	TGTGCCAGCAGTTACCGGGTCGTTGGAGGCTACACCTTC
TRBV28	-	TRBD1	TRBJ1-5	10	CASRGQLTHF	TGTGCCAGCCGGGGACAGCTCACGCATTTT
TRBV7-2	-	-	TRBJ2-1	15	CASSLDGVGYNEQFF	TGTGCCAGCAGCTTAGATGGGGTCGGATACAATGAGCAGTTCTTC
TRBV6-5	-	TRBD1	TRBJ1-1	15	CASSYQDRLNTEAFF	TGTGCCAGCAGTTACCAGGACAGGTTGAACACTGAAGCTTTCTTT
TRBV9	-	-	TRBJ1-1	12	CASSPVNTEAFF	TGTGCCAGCAGCCCAGTGAACACTGAAGCTTTCTTT
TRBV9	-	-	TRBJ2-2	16	CASSVPPTPNTGELFF	TGTGCCAGCAGCGTCCCCCCCACTCCGAACACCGGGGAGCTGTTTTTT
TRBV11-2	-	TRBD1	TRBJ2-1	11	CASSLTGKQFF	TGTGCCAGCAGCTTGACAGGGAAGCAGTTCTTC
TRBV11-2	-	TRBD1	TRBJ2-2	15	CASSLETGRTGELFF	TGTGCCAGCAGCTTAGAGACAGGGCGGACCGGGGAGCTGTTTTTT
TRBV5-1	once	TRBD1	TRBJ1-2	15	CASSPGTGFAYGYTF	TGCGCCAGCAGCCCCGGGACAGGGTTCGCCTATGGCTACACCTTC
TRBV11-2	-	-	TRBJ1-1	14	CASSLGAGRTEAFF	TGTGCCAGCAGCTTAGGGGCAGGGCGGACTGAAGCTTTCTTT
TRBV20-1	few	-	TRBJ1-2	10	CTQGQGGYTF	TGCACGCAAGGGCAGGGCGGCTACACCTTC
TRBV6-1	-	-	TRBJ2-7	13	CASSKGDTYEQYF	TGTGCCAGTTCCAAGGGGGACACCTACGAGCAGTACTTC
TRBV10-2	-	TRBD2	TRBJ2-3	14	CASGGTRGTDTQYF	TGCGCCAGCGGCGGGACTAGGGGTACAGATACGCAGTATTTT
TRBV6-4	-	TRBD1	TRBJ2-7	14	CASSLHRGSYEQYF	TGTGCCAGCAGTTTACACAGGGGATCCTACGAGCAGTACTTC
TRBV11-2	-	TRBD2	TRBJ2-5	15	CASSDQGTSGETQYF	TGTGCCAGCAGCGATCAAGGGACTAGCGGAGAGACCCAGTACTTC